This is a list of T cell receptor beta chains from one sample in a study of blood T cell repertoires in COVID-19. Method: immunoSEQ multiplex PCR; TCRdb's copy keeps in-frame clones and lacks some. The data show about 200,000 clones, 80% to 90% seen once. Sequenced material: peripheral blood. The source is a human donor in a cohort sampled during active COVID-19. Each CDR3 is given with its conserved first and last residue.

cdr3_aa | v_call
CASRILLGTSGSSYNEQFF | TRBV7-2
CASSFGLIYNEQFF | TRBV5-6
CASSPTGVANEKLFF | TRBV18
CASNRQVRYSGELFF | TRBV19
CASSSAWAVEQFF | TRBV27
CASRPIDQGTEQYF | TRBV28
CASRLAGATYEQYF | TRBV10-2
CASSGQGFNGELFF | TRBV9
CASSFPGLADNEQFF | TRBV28
CASSLSGLAVYEQYF | TRBV28
CAISLATSGTDTQYF | TRBV10-3
CASSLVGVDTQYF | TRBV5-1
CASSLDGVSPLHF | TRBV11-3
CASSSQTGSVGYTF | TRBV5-1
CASSHGQGALSSYNEQFF | TRBV7-9
CASSFRAANEKLFF | TRBV5-1
CASSQRIRDRLLNEQFF | TRBV28